Below, 32 T cell receptor beta chains from the same sample are listed, as sequenced in a study of shared clonotypes between healthy human individuals. Only in-frame clones appear in the TCRdb table, and some are missing; sequencing was by immunoSEQ multiplex PCR. This table has 700,000 or so clones, less than 80% appearing once. Input material: memory CD4+ T cells sorted from blood. Stated subset: CD45RA-negative fraction. Receptors originate from a woman in her 30s in good health.

The CDR3 loop reads CASSLTRSMNTEAFF. The CDR3 bases are TGTGCCAGCAGCCTTACCCGGTCCATGAACACTGAAGCTTTCTTT. V is TRBV27 and J is TRBJ1-1; no reliable D call. From germline, CDR1 is MNHEY and CDR2 SMNVEV (reference sequence). With 6 bases removed from V and 0 bases from J, the gap between germline ends came to 14 bases. The CDR3 runs to 15 residues.

This clone came up many times. This rearrangement joins TRBV11-2 to TRBJ2-5; 7 bases agree with TRBD2. Germline lookup yields CDR1 SGHAT and CDR2 FQNNGV. The CDR3 extends over 14 amino acids. The ends lost 5 bases at V and 0 bases at J; junction bases unmatched: 3. The CDR3 nucleotides read TGTGCCAGCAGCCGGGGGACTAACCAAGAGACCCAGTACTTC. It codes for CASSRGTNQETQYF. The variable domain in full, with the rest retrieved from reference TRBV11-2 and TRBJ2-5, is EAGVAQSPRYKIIEKRQSVAFWCNPISGHATLYWYQQILGQGPKLLIQFQNNGVVDDSQLPKDRFSAERLKGVDSTLKIQPAKLEDSAVYLCASSRGTNQETQYFGPGTRLLVL.

The chain joins TRBV28 to TRBJ2-7, with 9 bases fitting TRBD2. The germline V gene has CDR1 MDHEN and CDR2 SYDVKM. The junction had 4 bases not matched to a gene; V was cut back by 4 bases and J by 0 bases. The CDR3 spans 15 residues. The CDR3 sequence is CASSSPSGASYEQYF. CDR3 nucleotide sequence: TGTGCCAGCAGTTCACCTAGCGGGGCCTCCTACGAGCAGTACTTC.

The chain links TRBV2 to TRBJ2-7; 10 bases are shared with TRBD1. The CDR3 extends over 14 amino acids. The junction had 5 bases not matched to a gene; V was cut back by 7 bases and J by 2 bases. Germline CDR1 and CDR2: SNHLY and FYNNEI. CDR3 DNA sequence: TGTGCCAGCACCCGGACAGGGGGGACCTACGAGCAGTACTTC. Translating gives CASTRTGGTYEQYF. Full variable domain (outside the CDR3, taken from reference TRBV2 and TRBJ2-7): EPEVTQTPSHQVTQMGQEVILRCVPISNHLYFYWYRQILGQKVEFLVSFYNNEISEKSEIFDDQFSVERPDGSNFTLKIRSTKLEDSAMYFCASTRTGGTYEQYFGPGTRLTVT.

This clone was seen a handful of times. The same CDR3 is also encoded by other DNA sequences in this sample. J is TRBJ2-3 and V is TRBV6-6; D might be TRBD2 (5 bases). CDR3 size: 16 residues. Germline V gene sequence: CDR1 MNHNY, CDR2 SVGAGI (reference sequence). With 2 bases removed from V and 0 bases from J, the gap between germline ends came to 12 bases. The CDR3 region has the DNA TGTGCCAGCAGTTACACTGGCGGGCGTAGCACAGATACGCAGTATTTT. Amino acids: CASSYTGGRSTDTQYF.

The rearrangement links TRBV9 to TRBJ1-2, with D maybe TRBD1 (5 bases). Trimming left V 3 bases short and J 8 bases short, with 5 bases between. Germline V CDR1 and CDR2: SGDLS, YYNGEE. This CDR3 is built from 10 residues. CDR3 nucleotide sequence: TGTGCCAGCAGCGGACAGGGCTACACCTTC. Its protein product is CASSGQGYTF.

This rearrangement joins TRBV7-2 to TRBJ2-7, with D possibly matching TRBD2 (6 bases). Germline V gene lookup returns CDR1 SGHTA and CDR2 FQGNSA. The V gene lost 3 bases and the J gene lost 4 bases, with 13 bases spanning the gap. This CDR3 has 14 amino acids. The CDR3 DNA reads as TGTGCCAGCAGCTTTCAGGGAGGCGGGTACGAGCAGTACTTC. Translating it yields CASSFQGGGYEQYF.

This chain links TRBV5-1 with TRBJ1-2, with D uncertain. Deletions cut 1 base from V and 5 bases from J, with 9 bases between. Looked up from germline, CDR1 is SGHRS and CDR2 is YFSETQ. CDR3 size: 13 residues. The DNA for the CDR3 is TGCGCCAGCAGCTTGTACGGGAATTATGGCTACACCTTC. Its translation: CASSLYGNYGYTF.

The chain couples TRBV5-4 to TRBJ2-7, with TRBD1 matching 7 bases. V lost 0 bases to trimming and J lost 2 bases; unmatched junction nucleotides: 8. CDR1 SGHNT and CDR2 YYREEE come from the germline V gene (reference sequence). The CDR3 totals 16 residues. The CDR3 DNA sequence: TGTGCCAGCAGCTTGGATACCGGGACAGCGACCTACGAGCAGTACTTC. Encoded protein: CASSLDTGTATYEQYF.

The chain employs TRBV7-9 and TRBJ2-5; 8 positions match TRBD2. V was clipped by 5 bases and J by 4 bases; unmatched bases: 9. Looked up from germline, CDR1 is SEHNR and CDR2 is FQNEAQ (reference sequence). This CDR3 contains 15 residues. The CDR3 protein is CASSLSGIPLETQYF. In nucleotides, the CDR3 is TGTGCCAGCAGCCTTAGCGGGATTCCCTTAGAGACCCAGTACTTC.

This clone has a handful of counts. V usage is TRBV28 and J usage is TRBJ1-2; D not resolved. The CDR3 is 13 residues long. Per germline, CDR1 MDHEN and CDR2 SYDVKM. The V end lost 2 bases, the J end lost 3 bases, and 7 bases lay between the germline ends. The CDR3 region is CASSLRPYYGYTF. The CDR3 coding sequence is TGTGCCAGCAGTTTACGGCCGTACTATGGCTACACCTTC.

Details on this clone: At one end the junction does not follow the germline gene, possibly because of a read error. The rearrangement uses TRBV5-1 and TRBJ2-3, with TRBD1 matching over 9 bases. Germline V lookup: CDR1 SGHRS, CDR2 YFSETQ. The CDR3 covers 12 residues. The CDR3 loop is CASSLGQGKGIF. The CDR3 DNA follows: TGCGCCAGCAGCTTAGGACAGGGGAAAGGGATTTTT.

The chain joins TRBV4-1 to TRBJ1-4; D is perhaps TRBD1 (5 bases). CDR3 length: 16 residues. V was shortened by 0 bases and J by 8 bases, with 16 bases between the two germline ends. Germline CDR1 reads MGHRA; CDR2 reads YSYEKL. The CDR3, as DNA: TGCGCCAGCAGCCAAGAGAAGGGGTTACAAGTCGAAAAACTGTTTTTT. This translates into CASSQEKGLQVEKLFF.

This clone appeared a single time. The chain links TRBV18 to TRBJ1-1; 8 nucleotides match TRBD1. CDR3 length: 12 residues. CDR1 and CDR2 from the germline V gene are KGHSH and LQKENI. Trimming took 3 bases from V and 9 from J; bases not matched to a gene: 3. CDR3 sequence: CASSPDRDKAFF. The DNA of the CDR3 is TGTGCCAGCTCACCGGACAGGGATAAAGCTTTCTTT.

The chain employs TRBV5-1 and TRBJ1-1, with no clear D. The CDR3 runs 13 residues. Germline V CDR1 and CDR2: SGHRS, YFSETQ. V was pared by 7 bases and J by 8 bases, with 18 bases between. The CDR3 here is CASGVDPEGEAFF. The CDR3 region has the DNA TGCGCCAGCGGGGTGGACCCGGAGGGAGAAGCTTTCTTT.

In this sample, this clone turned up once. This chain uses TRBV28 with TRBJ2-7, with D hard to call. The CDR3 runs 15 residues. Trimming took 4 bases from V and 2 from J, leaving 15 bases between them. Germline V gene sequence: CDR1 MDHEN, CDR2 SYDVKM. CDR3 sequence reads: CASSSDGAATYEQYF. The CDR3 nucleotides are TGTGCCAGCAGTTCCGACGGTGCGGCCACCTACGAGCAGTACTTC.

This clone was seen repeatedly, ten times or more. The chain links TRBV27 to TRBJ1-1; D may be TRBD1 (6 bases). With 2 bases removed from V and 2 bases from J, the gap between germline ends came to 15 bases. Germline CDR1 reads MNHEY; CDR2 reads SMNVEV (reference sequence). The CDR3 covers 16 residues. CDR3 coding DNA: TGTGCCAGCAGTTTAGGGCGGGGGCGAGGAAACACTGAAGCTTTCTTT. It specifies CASSLGRGRGNTEAFF.

This chain links TRBV9 with TRBJ2-3; D is undetermined. The CDR3 is made up of 14 amino acids. V was shortened by 1 base and J by 1 base, with 7 bases between the two germline ends. The germline CDR1 and CDR2 sequences are SGDLS and YYNGEE. The CDR3 spells CASSVSDRTDTQYF. The DNA for the CDR3 is TGTGCCAGCAGCGTAAGCGACCGCACAGATACGCAGTATTTT. Based on the CDR3 plus reference TRBV9 and TRBJ2-3, the full variable domain is DSGVTQTPKHLITATGQRVTLRCSPRSGDLSVYWYQQSLDQGLQFLIQYYNGEERAKGNILERFSAQQFPDLHSELNLSSLELGDSALYFCASSVSDRTDTQYFGPGTRLTVL.

The genes are TRBV4-1 and TRBJ2-7; TRBD1 aligns across 9 bases. V dropped 1 base and J dropped 4; count of bases not matched to a gene: 8. Per the germline V gene, CDR1 is MGHRA and CDR2 is YSYEKL. The CDR3 runs 16 residues. For the CDR3, the DNA is TGCGCCAGCAGCCAAGCCTGGGGACAGGGTATTTACGAGCAGTACTTC. Amino acid sequence: CASSQAWGQGIYEQYF.

This chain connects TRBV5-6 to TRBJ2-7; TRBD1 agrees at 7 bases. Looked up from germline, CDR1 is SGHDT and CDR2 is YYEEEE. The trim removed 2 bases at V and 4 bases at J, leaving 18 bases unmatched. The CDR3 loop spans 18 amino acids. CDR3 coding DNA: TGTGCCAGCAGCTTTACTTCGGCCCGGACAGGCCTGGGGTACGAGCAGTACTTC. Protein product: CASSFTSARTGLGYEQYF. Looking up the rest from reference TRBV5-6 and TRBJ2-7 gives the full variable domain: DAGVTQSPTHLIKTRGQQVTLRCSPKSGHDTVSWYQQALGQGPQFIFQYYEEEERQRGNFPDRFSGHQFPNYSSELNVNALLLGDSALYLCASSFTSARTGLGYEQYFGPGTRLTVT.

This chain uses TRBV5-8 with TRBJ2-2; maybe TRBD1 (5 bases). Germline V gives CDR1 SGHTS, CDR2 YDEGEE. V was shortened by 1 base and J by 1 base, with 11 bases between the two germline ends. The CDR3 is 16 amino acids. The CDR3 spells CASSLWQGLNTGELFF. CDR3 DNA sequence: TGTGCCAGCAGCTTGTGGCAGGGTCTGAACACCGGGGAGCTGTTTTTT.

The J gene is TRBJ2-7, the V gene TRBV15; possibly TRBD2 for D (6 bases). The CDR3 contains 14 residues. V lost 6 bases to trimming and J lost 4 bases, with 16 bases between them. Germline CDR1 LNHNV, CDR2 YYDKDF (reference sequence). The CDR3 spells CATSSSLGGYEQYF. In DNA form, the CDR3 reads TGTGCCACCAGTTCCTCCCTCGGAGGGTACGAGCAGTACTTC.

The chain uses TRBV6-6 and TRBJ2-1; D gene uncertain. The CDR3 length is 12 residues. V gave up 2 bases and J gave up 6 bases, with 5 bases separating them. Germline values: CDR1 MNHNY, CDR2 SVGAGI (reference sequence). CDR3 sequence reads: CASSYGGNEQFF. CDR3 DNA: TGTGCCAGCAGTTACGGCGGCAATGAGCAGTTCTTC.

J is TRBJ1-1 and V is TRBV2; D call uncertain. Trimming took off 1 base at V and 0 bases at J, with 9 bases between the two ends. CDR1 is SNHLY and CDR2 is FYNNEI in the germline V gene. This CDR3 contains 15 residues. In DNA, the CDR3 is TGTGCCAGCAGTGAAGAGATGTCCGTGAACACTGAAGCTTTCTTT. The encoded protein is CASSEEMSVNTEAFF. The full variable domain, in which reference TRBV2 and TRBJ1-1 provide the parts outside the CDR3, is EPEVTQTPSHQVTQMGQEVILRCVPISNHLYFYWYRQILGQKVEFLVSFYNNEISEKSEIFDDQFSVERPDGSNFTLKIRSTKLEDSAMYFCASSEEMSVNTEAFFGQGTRLTVV.

This clone has ten or more counts. The V gene is TRBV19, the J gene TRBJ2-5; 10 nucleotides align to TRBD1. The DNA end is a closer match to TRBJ2-7, so the J assignment may be wrong. The germline gives CDR1 LNHDA, CDR2 SQIVND (reference sequence). The CDR3 consists of 19 residues. Here the CDR3 reads CASSNSPLDPGQGTYEQYF. CDR3 in DNA: TGTGCCAGTAGCAATTCCCCCCTAGACCCGGGACAGGGGACCTACGAGCAGTACTTC.

The sample holds many counts of this clone. The chain couples TRBV6-1 to TRBJ2-5; unclear D gene. This CDR3 is built from 11 residues. Germline V lookup: CDR1 MNHNS, CDR2 SASEGT. V was clipped by 6 bases and J by 5 bases, with 7 bases between them. CDR3 sequence: CASRRSETQYF. CDR3 bases: TGTGCCAGCAGACGGAGTGAGACCCAGTACTTC.

The sample holds a few counts of this clone. The CDR3 nucleotides read TGTGCCAGTAGTACCCGGAGGGCTAGCGATAACTACGAGCAGTACTTC. It is translated as CASSTRRASDNYEQYF. The rearrangement joins TRBV19 to TRBJ2-7; D might be TRBD2 (6 bases). The germline V and J ends were trimmed by 4 bases and 3 bases, with 19 bases remaining between them. The CDR3 contains 16 residues. Germline V gene sequence: CDR1 LNHDA, CDR2 SQIVND (reference sequence).

This rearrangement joins TRBV11-3 to TRBJ2-2; D is ambiguous. The ends were cut back, 0 bases at V and 7 bases at J, with 3 bases in the middle. Germline values: CDR1 SGHNT, CDR2 YENEEA. The CDR3 runs 12 residues. CDR3 region: CASSLDYGELFF. The CDR3 nucleotides read TGTGCCAGCAGCTTAGACTACGGGGAGCTGTTTTTT.

This chain links TRBV10-2 with TRBJ2-1; 8 positions match TRBD2. CDR1 and CDR2 from the germline V gene are WSHSY and SAAADI. After removal of 0 bases from V and 4 bases from J, the junction contained 11 bases not matched to a gene. This CDR3 spans 18 amino acids. The CDR3 nucleotides are TGCGCCAGCAGTGAGTCCACGGGAGGGCAGGGCTTGTACAATGAGCAGTTCTTC. This sequence encodes CASSESTGGQGLYNEQFF.

The chain joins TRBV5-1 to TRBJ1-1; D call uncertain. Trimming removed 0 bases at V and 4 bases at J, with 10 bases between. This CDR3 comprises 14 residues. Germline loops: CDR1 SGHRS, CDR2 YFSETQ. The CDR3 nucleotides are TGCGCCAGCAGCTTGGGGGGAACGGGCACTGAAGCTTTCTTT. Its protein is CASSLGGTGTEAFF.

The chain links TRBV2 to TRBJ2-1; D is perhaps TRBD2 (6 bases). CDR1 SNHLY and CDR2 FYNNEI come from the germline V gene. V was pared by 8 bases and J by 6 bases, with 14 bases between. The CDR3 has 13 residues. This CDR3 is CASATRRGNEQFF. In DNA, the CDR3 is TGTGCCAGCGCGACCAGGCGGGGCAATGAGCAGTTCTTC.

The chain carries TRBV5-4 and TRBJ2-2; 13 nucleotides align to TRBD2. V dropped 2 bases and J dropped 0; count of bases not matched to a gene: 4. The length of the CDR3 is 18 residues. Germline CDR1 reads SGHNT; CDR2 reads YYREEE (reference sequence). This CDR3 is CASSFGLAGAPNTGELFF. CDR3 in DNA: TGTGCCAGCAGCTTCGGACTAGCGGGAGCCCCGAACACCGGGGAGCTGTTTTTT.